The 15 T cell receptor beta chains below come from one sample, sequenced in a study of CD8+CD57+ T cells in acquired aplastic anemia. For CDR3 and TCR beta VDJ profiling, genomic DNA was the template used. Via MiXCR, TCRdb re-called the reads, giving one row per CDR3 protein. This table holds over 200,000 distinct CDR3 sequences, 61% found once. The specimen was sorted CD4+, CD8+, or CD8+CD57+ T cells (not recorded which) from PBMCs. These receptors all stem from a human donor in good health.

The chain has TRBV20-1 and TRBJ2-7, with D uncertain. V gave up 3 bases and J gave up 2 bases, with 14 bases separating them. The CDR3 is made up of 14 amino acids. The germline V gene has CDR1 DFQATT and CDR2 SNEGSKA (reference sequence). The CDR3: CSASSREPTYEQYF. The CDR3 bases are TGCAGTGCTAGCTCTCGAGAACCCACCTACGAGCAGTACTTC.

The CDR3 DNA sequence: TGCAGTGCTAGGGCGGACAGGGGGAACTACGAGCAGTACTTC. This gives the protein CSARADRGNYEQYF. This chain joins TRBV20-1 and TRBJ2-7, with TRBD1 matching over 10 bases. Trimming cost V 3 bases and J 3 bases; bases outside gene matches: 5. This CDR3 has 14 residues. In germline, CDR1 is DFQATT, CDR2 SNEGSKA (reference sequence).

The chain carries TRBV4-2 and TRBJ1-3; D is perhaps TRBD1 (6 bases). V lost 3 bases and J lost 2, with 20 bases in between. This CDR3 contains 18 residues. The germline gives CDR1 LGHNA, CDR2 YNFKEQ. The CDR3 spells CASSQTGGGDWTGNTIYF. The CDR3 region has the DNA TGTGCCAGCAGCCAGACTGGAGGGGGGGACTGGACTGGAAACACCATATATTTT.

This clonotype was recorded at least ten times. This sequence joins TRBV7-9 and TRBJ2-5, with TRBD2 identical over 10 bases. CDR3 length: 16 residues. From germline, CDR1 is SEHNR and CDR2 FQNEAQ (reference sequence). The V and J ends lost 5 bases and 4 bases, in that order; junction bases with no gene match: 10. DNA for the CDR3: TGTGCCAGCAGCCCCTGGTCCAGCGGGGGGGCAGAGACCCAGTACTTC. Amino acids: CASSPWSSGGAETQYF.

Note on this clonotype: The junction differs from germline at one of its ends, possibly a read error. V and J are TRBV7-8 and TRBJ1-5, with a weak D call TRBD1 (5 bases). The germline CDR1 and CDR2 sequences are SGHVS and FQNEAQ. The CDR3 length is 15 residues. The CDR3 loop reads CASSLGRGSNQPQRF. DNA of the CDR3: TGTGCCAGCAGCTTGGGGCGGGGGAGCAATCAGCCCCAGCGTTTT.

The CDR3 sequence: CASSASSNTGELFF. CDR3 in DNA: TGTGCCAGCAGCGCTAGCTCGAACACCGGGGAGCTGTTTTTT. This chain links TRBV9 with TRBJ2-2, with D possibly TRBD2 on 5 matching bases. CDR1 and CDR2 from the germline V gene are SGDLS and YYNGEE. This CDR3 contains 14 residues. Trimming took off 3 bases at V and 0 bases at J, with 6 bases between the two ends.

This clonotype was detected many times. The chain couples TRBV14 to TRBJ1-5; D possibly corresponds to TRBD1 (5 bases). The CDR3 loop spans 17 amino acids. Germline assignment: CDR1 SGHDN and CDR2 FVKESK. With 0 bases removed from V and 7 bases from J, the gap between germline ends came to 19 bases. CDR3 DNA: TGTGCCAGCAGCCAAGATGAGGGGCGGGTAGCAATCCAGCCCCAGCATTTT. It translates to CASSQDEGRVAIQPQHF.

J is TRBJ2-7 and V is TRBV29-1; TRBD1 aligns across 9 bases. CDR1 is SQVTM, CDR2 ANQGSEA, per germline. The CDR3 has 13 residues. The J segment lost 3 bases and the V segment lost 4 bases, leaving 4 bases of the junction unmatched. CDR3 DNA: TGCAGCGTTGGTACAGGGGGCGTCTACGAGCAGTACTTC. This encodes CSVGTGGVYEQYF.

The chain has TRBV29-1 and TRBJ1-2, with 7 bases aligning to TRBD1. Germline V gene data show CDR1 as SQVTM and CDR2 as ANQGSEA. V dropped 6 bases and J dropped 3; count of bases not matched to a gene: 4. This CDR3 has 12 residues. The CDR3 spells CSVTTGDYGYTF. The CDR3 region has the DNA TGCAGCGTAACAACAGGGGACTATGGCTACACCTTC.

The rearrangement uses TRBV9 and TRBJ2-7, with TRBD2 matching over 8 bases. Germline V gene lookup returns CDR1 SGDLS and CDR2 YYNGEE. Trimming cost V 2 bases and J 2 bases; bases outside gene matches: 6. The length of the CDR3 is 15 residues. The CDR3 DNA is TGTGCCAGCAGCGTTGAAACTAGCGGTCCCTACGAGCAGTACTTC. It is translated as CASSVETSGPYEQYF.

This clonotype has a handful of counts. CDR3 loop: CASSDVVGASYNSPLHF. The DNA of the CDR3 is TGTGCCAGCAGTGATGTCGTAGGGGCTAGCTATAATTCACCCCTCCACTTT. The chain couples TRBV25-1 to TRBJ1-6; tentative D call: TRBD1 (5 bases). CDR1 is MGHDK and CDR2 is SYGVNS in the germline V gene. CDR3 length equals 17 residues. V lost 3 bases, J lost 3 bases, and 15 bases lay in between. The full variable domain, completed using reference TRBV25-1 and TRBJ1-6, is EADIYQTPRYLVIGTGKKITLECSQTMGHDKMYWYQQDPGMELHLIHYSYGVNSTEKGDLSSESTVSRIRTEHFPLTLESARPSHTSQYLCASSDVVGASYNSPLHFGNGTRLTVT.

This rearrangement joins TRBV6-5 to TRBJ2-3; D is perhaps TRBD1 (5 bases). CDR1 and CDR2 from the germline V gene are MNHEY and SVGAGI. V was shortened by 2 bases and J by 11 bases, with 14 bases between the two germline ends. The CDR3 totals 13 residues. This CDR3 reads CASSYAKTAEQYF. Here the CDR3 DNA reads TGTGCCAGCAGTTACGCAAAGACAGCCGAGCAGTATTTT.

This chain connects TRBV2 to TRBJ1-4; D possibly corresponds to TRBD1 (6 bases). V lost 10 bases and J lost 8, with 17 bases in between. Per the germline V gene, CDR1 is SNHLY and CDR2 is FYNNEI. This CDR3 is 13 amino acids long. The CDR3 coding sequence is TGTGCCAATCGGAGGGGGGTCAACGAAAAACTGTTTTTT. Translating it yields CANRRGVNEKLFF.

This chain links TRBV9 with TRBJ2-5; D might be TRBD1 (8 bases). Germline CDR1 SGDLS, CDR2 YYNGEE. The length of the CDR3 is 16 residues. Trimming shortened V by 2 bases and J by 2 bases, and 16 bases separated the two germline ends. The CDR3 sequence: CASSVRKQGGQETQYF. CDR3 DNA sequence: TGTGCCAGCAGCGTCCGAAAACAGGGGGGGCAAGAGACCCAGTACTTC.

The chain uses TRBV7-8 and TRBJ1-5; 9 positions match TRBD1. The CDR3 is 17 residues long. Germline CDR1 is SGHVS and CDR2 is FQNEAQ. V lost 5 bases and J lost 6; bases outside the gene matches: 14. The CDR3 reads CASSPPGTGSWSQPQHF. The CDR3 DNA follows: TGTGCCAGCAGCCCCCCCGGGACAGGGTCTTGGAGTCAGCCCCAGCATTTT.